The entry below describes one TCR beta chain. Extraction also yielded germline DNA, while blood RNA was obtained from unsorted whole blood. The CDR3 is 13 residues long. The sample comes from a study of tumor-infiltrating lymphocytes in primary liver carcinoma. A primer in the constant region served to generate TCR beta cDNA from 450 to 650 ng of total RNA. Libraries for TCR beta were built through three nested multiplex PCR rounds, which together made up a slightly modified ARM-PCR procedure. Rounds one and two of PCR, each of 10 cycles, were primed with TRBV1-TRBV30 forward primers and a C-beta reverse primer. Each CDR3 protein gets one entry after TCRdb re-called the multiplex PCR reads with MiXCR. This sample has approximately 320,000 distinct CDR3 sequences, with 50% to 60% found just once.

The sequenced sample consisted of peripheral blood. The rearrangement joins TRBV12-3 or TRBV12-4 to TRBJ1-1; 10 positions match TRBD1. This clonotype was obtained from a woman under 40 with primary liver carcinoma and hepatitis B virus infection. This chain's CDR3 is CVTSWGTGDEAFF. CDR3 DNA sequence: TGTGTCACCAGCTGGGGGACAGGGGATGAAGCTTTCTTT.